This T cell receptor beta chain was profiled in a study of cytotoxic CD8 clonotypes in ibrutinib-treated CLL. Germline assignment: CDR1 SNHLY and CDR2 FYNNEI. Between the trimmed V and J ends, which lost 6 bases and 4 bases, there was a span of 12 bases. The CDR3 runs to 13 residues. Depths of 1 in 200,000 to 1 in 1 million T cells were the sequencing target. Clones were sequenced by immunoSEQ multiplex PCR, and TCRdb holds only the in-frame ones, with some missing. This table has over 30,000 clones, 68% appearing once. About this clone itself: What it binds is unknown.

Notes on the study in general: Exceeding age-matched healthy donors, baseline clonality also tracked the counts of circulating CD8+ T cells.

This rearrangement joins TRBV2 to TRBJ1-1; D is possibly TRBD1 (6 bases). Sequenced material: PBMCs, taken at disease progression, from a patient treated with ibrutinib. The receptor was isolated from a human donor with chronic lymphocytic leukemia. For the CDR3, the DNA is TGTGCCAGCAGCGTACAGGGTGGCACTGAAGCTTTCTTT. It specifies CASSVQGGTEAFF.